The rows below give T cell receptor beta chains drawn from one sample of a study of long-term antiretroviral therapy in people with HIV. Method: immunoSEQ multiplex PCR; TCRdb's copy keeps in-frame clones and lacks some. Altogether 30,000 to 35,000 clones are present, around 74% being singletons, with the ten largest covering 3% to 3.5%. Sequencing was performed on unsorted PBMCs, taken 3 years after starting antiretroviral therapy. The receptors stem from a man aged 45 to 65 with HIV. The CDR3 runs from the conserved cysteine through the conserved F or W. The D gene is left open where the match is weak. The size entry is marked missing in some rows and otherwise reads once, few, many or a size class.

V gene: TRBV6-5
J gene: TRBJ1-3
D gene: .
clone size: medium-sized
CDR3 DNA: TGTGCCAGCAGCCTCCTGTCGCGGGGAAACACCATATATTTT
CDR3 protein: CASSLLSRGNTIYF

V gene: TRBV4-1
J gene: TRBJ2-3
D gene: .
clone size: .
CDR3 DNA: TGCGCCAGCAGCGTTGGGGGGACCAGCGGTACAGATACGCAGTATTTT
CDR3 protein: CASSVGGTSGTDTQYF

V gene: TRBV13
J gene: TRBJ2-3
D gene: .
clone size: few
CDR3 DNA: TGTGCCAGCAGCTTAGTGGCACTCCCGGATACGCAGTATTTT
CDR3 protein: CASSLVALPDTQYF

V gene: TRBV18
J gene: TRBJ1-1
D gene: .
clone size: .
CDR3 DNA: TGTGCCAGCTCACCAGGGACGGTGACCACTGAAGCTTTCTTT
CDR3 protein: CASSPGTVTTEAFF

V gene: TRBV7-2
J gene: TRBJ2-1
D gene: .
clone size: .
CDR3 DNA: TGTGCCAGCAGCCATACAGGAGGGCAGTTCTTC
CDR3 protein: CASSHTGGQFF

V gene: TRBV13
J gene: TRBJ1-6
D gene: .
clone size: .
CDR3 DNA: TGTGCCAGCAGCTTAGGATCGGGCGACTCCTATAATTCACCCCTCCACTTT
CDR3 protein: CASSLGSGDSYNSPLHF

V gene: TRBV5-1
J gene: TRBJ2-1
D gene: TRBD2
clone size: .
CDR3 DNA: TGCGCCAGCAGCCTTAGCGGGGGGACGTACAATGAGCAGTTCTTC
CDR3 protein: CASSLSGGTYNEQFF

V gene: TRBV6-5
J gene: TRBJ1-1
D gene: .
clone size: .
CDR3 DNA: TGTGCCAGCAGTTTCCCTGGGAACACTGAAGCTTTCTTT
CDR3 protein: CASSFPGNTEAFF

V gene: TRBV5-1
J gene: TRBJ1-2
D gene: .
clone size: .
CDR3 DNA: TGCGCCAGCAGCACGACAGCGCGCTATGGCTACACCTTC
CDR3 protein: CASSTTARYGYTF

V gene: TRBV4-3
J gene: TRBJ2-2
D gene: .
clone size: .
CDR3 DNA: TGCGCCAGCAGCCTAGGTTTCACCGGGGAGCTGTTTTTT
CDR3 protein: CASSLGFTGELFF

V gene: TRBV7-6
J gene: TRBJ2-7
D gene: .
clone size: .
CDR3 DNA: TGTGCCAGCAGCTTAGCCGGGAACTCCTACGAGCAGTACTTC
CDR3 protein: CASSLAGNSYEQYF

V gene: TRBV5-4
J gene: TRBJ1-3
D gene: .
clone size: .
CDR3 DNA: TGTGCCAGCAGCTTCTTAGGATCTGGAAACACCATATATTTT
CDR3 protein: CASSFLGSGNTIYF

V gene: TRBV2
J gene: TRBJ1-2
D gene: TRBD1
clone size: few
CDR3 DNA: TGTGCCAGCAGTACAGGGGATAACTATGGCTACACCTTC
CDR3 protein: CASSTGDNYGYTF

V gene: TRBV5-1
J gene: TRBJ2-5
D gene: TRBD2
clone size: few
CDR3 DNA: TGCGCCAGCGTTCTACTAGCGGGAGTAGGAGAGACCCAGTACTTC
CDR3 protein: CASVLLAGVGETQYF

V gene: TRBV30
J gene: TRBJ1-3
D gene: .
clone size: few
CDR3 DNA: TGTGCCTGGAGTGTAGCGTATGGAAACACCATATATTTT
CDR3 protein: CAWSVAYGNTIYF

V gene: TRBV15
J gene: TRBJ2-1
D gene: .
clone size: .
CDR3 DNA: TGTGCCACCAGCAGGGTTGGGGGAAATGAGCAGTTCTTC
CDR3 protein: CATSRVGGNEQFF

V gene: TRBV19
J gene: TRBJ2-3
D gene: .
clone size: .
CDR3 DNA: TGTGCCAGCGGACTGGCAAGCACAGATACGCAGTATTTT
CDR3 protein: CASGLASTDTQYF

V gene: TRBV7-2
J gene: TRBJ2-5
D gene: .
clone size: .
CDR3 DNA: TGTGCCAGCAGCCTCAGCAGGGGGACCCAGTACTTC
CDR3 protein: CASSLSRGTQYF

V gene: TRBV7-2
J gene: TRBJ1-4
D gene: .
clone size: .
CDR3 DNA: TGTGCCAGCAGCTTCAGCGGGATAGCTAATGAAAAACTGTTTTTT
CDR3 protein: CASSFSGIANEKLFF

V gene: TRBV30
J gene: TRBJ2-1
D gene: .
clone size: .
CDR3 DNA: TGTGCCTGGAGTGAGGTCAAGCAGAGCTCCTACAATGAGCAGTTCTTC
CDR3 protein: CAWSEVKQSSYNEQFF

V gene: TRBV30
J gene: TRBJ2-3
D gene: .
clone size: .
CDR3 DNA: TGTGCCTGGAATCCGACAGGTAGCACAGATACGCAGTATTTT
CDR3 protein: CAWNPTGSTDTQYF

V gene: TRBV6-6
J gene: TRBJ1-4
D gene: TRBD1
clone size: .
CDR3 DNA: TGTGCCGGGCGACAGGGCTTGAATGAAAAACTGTTTTTT
CDR3 protein: CAGRQGLNEKLFF

V gene: TRBV2
J gene: TRBJ2-7
D gene: .
clone size: medium-sized
CDR3 DNA: TGTGCCAGCAGTGTGATAGCGGCCTCGTACGAGCAGTACTTC
CDR3 protein: CASSVIAASYEQYF

V gene: TRBV19
J gene: TRBJ1-2
D gene: TRBD1
clone size: .
CDR3 DNA: TGTGCCAGTAGGCTACAGGGGGACGGGGGCTACACCTTC
CDR3 protein: CASRLQGDGGYTF